A single sample is the source of the 28 T cell receptor beta chains below, sequenced in a study of cytomegalovirus exposure and HLA in healthy donors (dated by TCRdb to 2015 to 2018). The receptor library was made with the immunoSEQ multiplex PCR assay. For the multiplex PCR, a mixture combining 60 forward primers for TCR Vbeta segments and 13 reverse primers for TCR Jbeta segments was used. TCRdb re-hosts the immuneACCESS table, in-frame sequences only. Its copies lack some clones; in the studies checked, an unresolved V gene accounts for under half of them, and the cause for the rest is not known. Present in this sample are 180,000 or so clones, just over 75% of which were seen just once. 3% to 4.5% of the sample is taken by the ten largest. The sequencing sample was made of PBMCs. The receptors derive from a woman aged 60 to 75 in good health and CMV-seropositive.

This chain uses TRBV5-4 with TRBJ1-6; unclear D gene. The ends were cut back, 2 bases at V and 12 bases at J, with 12 bases in the middle. Germline-derived CDR1 and CDR2 are SGHNT and YYREEE (reference sequence). The CDR3 is 13 residues long. The CDR3 DNA sequence: TGTGCCAGCAGCTTATCGGGTGGCGGACCCCTCCACTTT. This codes for CASSLSGGGPLHF.

DNA for the CDR3: TGTGCCAGCAGCTTCTTGGCGGCCTCTAATTCACCCCTCCACTTT. It yields the protein CASSFLAASNSPLHF. The chain recombines TRBV5-6 with TRBJ1-6; D remains unclear. Germline V gives CDR1 SGHDT, CDR2 YYEEEE. The CDR3 contains 15 residues. V lost 2 bases and J lost 6, with 12 bases in between.

V is TRBV6-5 and J is TRBJ2-1; D possibly corresponds to TRBD2 (7 bases). Germline lookup yields CDR1 MNHEY and CDR2 SVGAGI. The CDR3 runs to 14 residues. V was shortened by 2 bases and J by 6 bases, with 11 bases between the two germline ends. DNA of the CDR3: TGTGCCAGCAGTTACGGGGGAGGGGGCAATGAGCAGTTCTTC. This encodes CASSYGGGGNEQFF.

In nucleotides, the CDR3 is TGTGCCAGCAGTTTACAGGGGAACCTAGGGGGCTACACCTTC. Its translation: CASSLQGNLGGYTF. The chain links TRBV5-8 to TRBJ1-2, with TRBD1 matching 7 bases. V lost 5 bases and J lost 8; bases outside the gene matches: 12. This CDR3 contains 14 residues. Germline V lookup: CDR1 SGHTS, CDR2 YDEGEE.

V gene TRBV19 combines with J gene TRBJ2-7; TRBD1 is a possible D gene (5 bases). Trimming pared 3 bases from V and 4 bases from J, leaving 16 bases between. The CDR3 length is 15 residues. Germline CDR1 reads LNHDA; CDR2 reads SQIVND (reference sequence). CDR3 coding DNA: TGTGCCAGTAGTATGCGCCCAGGGAAGGGTTACGAGCAGTACTTC. Its protein is CASSMRPGKGYEQYF.

This chain links TRBV6-1 with TRBJ2-1; D perhaps matches TRBD1 (7 bases). Looked up from germline, CDR1 is MNHNS and CDR2 is SASEGT. Between the trimmed V and J ends, which lost 2 bases and 3 bases, there was a span of 14 bases. CDR3 length equals 16 residues. For the CDR3, the DNA is TGTGCCAGCAGTGAATTCAGGGGGACTGGCTACAATGAGCAGTTCTTC. Its translation: CASSEFRGTGYNEQFF.

The rearrangement links TRBV7-2 to TRBJ1-1; no clear D gene. This CDR3 has 11 residues. Germline V gives CDR1 SGHTA, CDR2 FQGNSA. The V end lost 3 bases, the J end lost 8 bases, and 7 bases lay between the germline ends. The CDR3 DNA reads TGTGCCAGCAGCTTTCAGAGGGAAGCTTTCTTT. Translated, it gives CASSFQREAFF. Full variable domain (missing parts from reference TRBV7-2 and TRBJ1-1): GAGVSQSPSNKVTEKGKDVELRCDPISGHTALYWYRQSLGQGLEFLIYFQGNSAPDKSGLPSDRFSAERTGGSVSTLTIQRTQQEDSAVYLCASSFQREAFFGQGTRLTVV.

The chain recombines TRBV2 with TRBJ2-5; 11 bases are a match to TRBD2. The DNA end lines up better with TRBJ2-7; the J call may be wrong. The CDR3 has 18 amino acids. Germline CDR1 SNHLY, CDR2 FYNNEI. The DNA for the CDR3 is TGTGCCAGCAGTGAGGCTAGCGGGAGGCCCAGCCCCCTCTACGAGCAGTACTTC. Translated, it gives CASSEASGRPSPLYEQYF.

This sequence joins TRBV14 and TRBJ1-2, with D uncertain. CDR1 and CDR2 (germline): SGHDN, FVKESK. There are 13 residues in the CDR3. The V end lost 2 bases, the J end lost 3 bases, and 7 bases lay between the germline ends. The CDR3 region has the DNA TGTGCCAGCAGCCAATTCCCCGACTATGGCTACACCTTC. Its protein is CASSQFPDYGYTF.

The chain is built from TRBV27 and TRBJ2-1; D may be TRBD2 (5 bases). Trimming removed 2 bases from V and 2 bases from J, with 7 bases in between. Germline assignment: CDR1 MNHEY and CDR2 SMNVEV (reference sequence). The CDR3 runs to 14 residues. The CDR3 DNA sequence: TGTGCCAGCAGTTTAGGGAGAGCCTACAATGAGCAGTTCTTC. It specifies CASSLGRAYNEQFF.

The chain is built from TRBV29-1 and TRBJ2-5; TRBD1 might be the D (5 bases). The ends were cut back, 7 bases at V and 4 bases at J, with 13 bases in the middle. The CDR3 length is 12 residues. Germline V gene data show CDR1 as SQVTM and CDR2 as ANQGSEA. CDR3 nucleotide sequence: TGCAGCGCACTCCCTCAGGGAGAGACCCAGTACTTC. Translating it yields CSALPQGETQYF.

This clone came up once. The V gene is TRBV7-2, the J gene TRBJ1-1; D is unclear. Trimming took off 0 bases at V and 1 base at J, with 9 bases between the two ends. The CDR3 has 15 residues. Germline CDR1 and CDR2: SGHTA and FQGNSA. The CDR3 protein is CASSLAPGPNTEAFF. The CDR3 nucleotides read TGTGCCAGCAGCTTAGCCCCAGGCCCGAACACTGAAGCTTTCTTT.

The rearrangement joins TRBV7-8 to TRBJ2-7; TRBD2 aligns across 10 bases. Germline-derived CDR1 and CDR2 are SGHVS and FQNEAQ. The CDR3 sequence is 19 residues long. The V and J ends lost 5 bases and 0 bases, in that order; junction bases with no gene match: 16. The CDR3 coding sequence is TGTGCCAGCAGCCCCCATCCGGCTAGCGGGGGCCAAAGCTCCTACGAGCAGTACTTC. Protein: CASSPHPASGGQSSYEQYF.

CDR3 in amino acids: CATDQGGGNTIYF. The CDR3, as DNA: TGTGCCACAGACCAGGGAGGAGGAAACACCATATATTTT. V is TRBV7-9 and J is TRBJ1-3; a weak D match, TRBD1 (5 bases). The CDR3 sequence is 13 residues long. Trimming stripped 10 bases from V and 4 bases from J, with 14 bases between. Per the germline V gene, CDR1 is SEHNR and CDR2 is FQNEAQ (reference sequence). The whole variable domain, remainder taken from reference TRBV7-9 and TRBJ1-3, is DTGVSQNPRHKITKRGQNVTFRCDPISEHNRLYWYRQTLGQGPEFLTYFQNEAQLEKSRLLSDRFSAERPKGSFSTLEIQRTEQGDSAMYLCATDQGGGNTIYFGEGSWLTVV.

V and J are TRBV5-1 and TRBJ1-6, with D perhaps TRBD1 (6 bases). Trimming took off 2 bases at V and 7 bases at J, with 10 bases between the two ends. Germline V gives CDR1 SGHRS, CDR2 YFSETQ. CDR3 size: 14 residues. This chain's CDR3 is CASSLWTANSPLHF. CDR3 bases: TGCGCCAGCAGCTTATGGACAGCCAATTCACCCCTCCACTTT.

This chain joins TRBV28 and TRBJ2-7; possible D gene TRBD1, 5 bases. The V end was cut by 6 bases, the J end by 3 bases, with 18 bases between. Germline assignment: CDR1 MDHEN and CDR2 SYDVKM. The length of the CDR3 is 15 residues. The CDR3 coding sequence is TGTGCCAGCAGACTTGACAGTCCTCCTCGCTACGAGCAGTACTTC. This codes for CASRLDSPPRYEQYF.

The chain employs TRBV30 and TRBJ2-5, with 7 bases fitting TRBD1. This CDR3 is built from 13 residues. Germline lookup yields CDR1 GTSNPN and CDR2 SVGIG (reference sequence). V lost 3 bases and J lost 5; bases outside the gene matches: 6. CDR3 region: CAWSRQGGETQYF. In nucleotides, the CDR3 is TGTGCCTGGAGCCGACAGGGTGGCGAGACCCAGTACTTC.

The CDR3 reads CSVFPTGGAETQYF. The CDR3 nucleotides are TGCAGCGTTTTCCCGACAGGGGGCGCGGAGACCCAGTACTTC. The chain carries TRBV29-1 and TRBJ2-5; 10 bases agree with TRBD1. V dropped 5 bases and J dropped 5; count of bases not matched to a gene: 8. Germline CDR1 SQVTM, CDR2 ANQGSEA. The length of the CDR3 is 14 residues.

The V gene is TRBV5-1, the J gene TRBJ1-5; tentative D call: TRBD1 (6 bases). V lost 0 bases and J lost 0, with 10 bases in between. The CDR3 contains 16 residues. The germline V gene has CDR1 SGHRS and CDR2 YFSETQ. The CDR3 region is CASSLGGQSSNQPQHF. CDR3 in DNA: TGCGCCAGCAGCTTGGGGGGGCAGAGTAGCAATCAGCCCCAGCATTTT.

This chain joins TRBV28 and TRBJ2-3; TRBD1 might be the D (6 bases). Germline V gene sequence: CDR1 MDHEN, CDR2 SYDVKM. The V and J ends lost 3 bases and 5 bases respectively, with 15 bases between them. This CDR3 region has 15 residues. CDR3 amino acids: CASSLAGPRGDTQYF. For the CDR3, the DNA is TGTGCCAGCAGTTTGGCCGGGCCCAGGGGAGATACGCAGTATTTT.

This clone came up once. This chain joins TRBV6-5 and TRBJ2-2; 9 nucleotides line up with TRBD2. This CDR3 region has 16 residues. CDR1 and CDR2 (germline): MNHEY, SVGAGI. J lost 3 bases, V lost 2 bases, and 4 bases had no gene match. The CDR3 loop is CASSYDSGSYTGELFF. The CDR3 DNA reads TGTGCCAGCAGTTACGATAGCGGGAGTTACACCGGGGAGCTGTTTTTT.

This chain joins TRBV19 and TRBJ2-7; TRBD1 aligns across 7 bases. This CDR3 spans 14 amino acids. CDR1 and CDR2 from the germline V gene are LNHDA and SQIVND (reference sequence). V shed 10 bases and J 6 bases; nucleotides not matched to a gene: 15. The CDR3 DNA reads as TGTGCCACCAACGCCGCGACAGGGAAGGGCGAGCAGTACTTC. It codes for CATNAATGKGEQYF.

This chain joins TRBV7-3 and TRBJ2-5; a possible D gene is TRBD2 (5 bases). There are 14 residues in the CDR3. The V gene's germline CDR1 is SGHTA and CDR2 FQGTGA. V was trimmed by 3 bases and J by 3 bases, leaving 11 bases between them. The chain's CDR3 is CASSLGSAEETQYF. The CDR3 DNA follows: TGTGCCAGCAGCTTGGGATCAGCGGAAGAGACCCAGTACTTC.

V is TRBV6-5 and J is TRBJ1-5, with 10 nucleotides matching TRBD1. V trimming: 5 bases; J trimming: 8 bases; junction bases outside the gene matches: 3. Germline CDR1 MNHEY, CDR2 SVGAGI. This CDR3 region has 13 residues. Here the CDR3 DNA reads TGTGCCAGCAGTCGACAGGGGGCGGAGCCCCAGCATTTT. It translates to CASSRQGAEPQHF.

This sequence joins TRBV19 and TRBJ1-6, with D hard to call. Trimming shortened V by 2 bases and J by 7 bases, and 12 bases separated the two germline ends. The CDR3 contains 15 residues. The V gene's germline CDR1 is LNHDA and CDR2 SQIVND (reference sequence). The CDR3 sequence is CASSIMSGNNSPLHF. CDR3 nucleotides: TGTGCCAGTAGTATAATGTCGGGGAACAATTCACCCCTCCACTTT.

The chain couples TRBV9 to TRBJ2-5, with 9 bases fitting TRBD2. Per the germline V gene, CDR1 is SGDLS and CDR2 is YYNGEE. Trimming cost V 6 bases and J 5 bases; bases outside gene matches: 14. The CDR3 runs 16 residues. The CDR3 region is CASTPRGGGAGETQYF. The CDR3 nucleotides are TGTGCCAGCACCCCGCGGGGCGGGGGGGCCGGGGAGACCCAGTACTTC.

V is TRBV27 and J is TRBJ2-5, with TRBD2 identical over 8 bases. The V gene end was trimmed by 6 bases and the J gene end by 7 bases; junction bases not matched to a gene: 16. Germline V CDR1 and CDR2: MNHEY, SMNVEV (reference sequence). The CDR3 has 16 amino acids. CDR3 sequence (DNA): TGTGCCAGCAGCCGGACAGTTAGCGGGGTAGGAGTGACCCAGTACTTC. It encodes CASSRTVSGVGVTQYF.

The CDR3 DNA reads as TGCGCCAGCAGCTCACAGGGAACTAATGAAAAACTGTTTTTT. Translating it yields CASSSQGTNEKLFF. The V and J genes are TRBV5-1 and TRBJ1-4, with TRBD1 as a possible D gene (6 bases). The CDR3 has 14 amino acids. Trimming shortened V by 3 bases and J by 1 base, and 7 bases separated the two germline ends. Germline-derived CDR1 and CDR2 are SGHRS and YFSETQ. Full variable domain (outside the CDR3, taken from reference TRBV5-1 and TRBJ1-4): KAGVTQTPRYLIKTRGQQVTLSCSPISGHRSVSWYQQTPGQGLQFLFEYFSETQRNKGNFPGRFSGRQFSNSRSEMNVSTLELGDSALYLCASSSQGTNEKLFFGSGTQLSVL.